Listed below are T cell receptor beta chains from one sample, sequenced in a study of shared clonotypes between healthy human individuals. Produced via immunoSEQ multiplex PCR; TCRdb's table is partial and in-frame only. The sample holds some 600,000 clones, 96% seen once. The specimen sequenced was naive CD8+ T cells sorted from blood. The receptors derive from a woman aged 25 to 39 in good health. Each CDR3 is given without its conserved first and last residue. The order of the fields is V gene, D gene, J gene, CDR3 protein. The D gene is left open where the match is weak.

v_gene: TRBV18
d_gene: TRBD2
j_gene: TRBJ2-7
CDR3aa: ASSPPSRLAGTYEQY

v_gene: TRBV28
d_gene: TRBD1
j_gene: TRBJ1-1
CDR3aa: ASSLRGENTEAF

v_gene: TRBV28
d_gene: -
j_gene: TRBJ1-5
CDR3aa: ASSFTGSNQPQH

v_gene: TRBV6-1
d_gene: TRBD2
j_gene: TRBJ2-7
CDR3aa: ASSKTSGRAYEQY

v_gene: TRBV15
d_gene: -
j_gene: TRBJ2-1
CDR3aa: ATSSLSAGYLGNEQF

v_gene: TRBV7-9
d_gene: -
j_gene: TRBJ2-3
CDR3aa: ASSSSTTDTQY

v_gene: TRBV28
d_gene: -
j_gene: TRBJ2-7
CDR3aa: ASSFAGGDLRIYEQY

v_gene: TRBV9
d_gene: -
j_gene: TRBJ2-3
CDR3aa: ASSVETGSTDTQY

v_gene: TRBV4-1
d_gene: -
j_gene: TRBJ2-2
CDR3aa: ASSQDPPDSGDGELF

v_gene: TRBV28
d_gene: -
j_gene: TRBJ1-2
CDR3aa: ASSGQHGYT

v_gene: TRBV5-1
d_gene: TRBD1
j_gene: TRBJ1-1
CDR3aa: ASSSMTGGSNTEAF

v_gene: TRBV7-9
d_gene: TRBD2
j_gene: TRBJ2-1
CDR3aa: ASSLSGSAYNEQF

v_gene: TRBV27
d_gene: -
j_gene: TRBJ2-7
CDR3aa: ASKWVEATYEQY

v_gene: TRBV10-1
d_gene: -
j_gene: TRBJ2-7
CDR3aa: ASSDGGGLHEQY

v_gene: TRBV5-4
d_gene: TRBD2
j_gene: TRBJ2-3
CDR3aa: ASSSGLAGVRSTDTQY

v_gene: TRBV7-8
d_gene: -
j_gene: TRBJ2-3
CDR3aa: ASSLVMSGVELADTQY

v_gene: TRBV27
d_gene: -
j_gene: TRBJ2-7
CDR3aa: ASSPLGSGAGSYEQY

v_gene: TRBV5-6
d_gene: TRBD2
j_gene: TRBJ2-1
CDR3aa: ASSLGREIPNEQF

v_gene: TRBV5-6
d_gene: TRBD1
j_gene: TRBJ1-2
CDR3aa: ASSLGQGAFYT

v_gene: TRBV2
d_gene: TRBD1
j_gene: TRBJ1-3
CDR3aa: ATRGPGNTIY

v_gene: TRBV13
d_gene: -
j_gene: TRBJ2-3
CDR3aa: ARGAGGRGGGTDTQY

v_gene: TRBV28
d_gene: -
j_gene: TRBJ2-7
CDR3aa: ASSPALSASYEQY

v_gene: TRBV5-4
d_gene: -
j_gene: TRBJ1-2
CDR3aa: ASSLAGAGGNYGYT

v_gene: TRBV7-9
d_gene: -
j_gene: TRBJ2-1
CDR3aa: ASRGSRGDYNEQF

v_gene: TRBV13
d_gene: -
j_gene: TRBJ2-3
CDR3aa: ASTYRADTQY

v_gene: TRBV7-9
d_gene: -
j_gene: TRBJ2-7
CDR3aa: ASSPPGALVYEQY

v_gene: TRBV19
d_gene: TRBD2
j_gene: TRBJ2-1
CDR3aa: ASSTPSGGRFHEQF

v_gene: TRBV27
d_gene: -
j_gene: TRBJ1-6
CDR3aa: ASSFAPGPLH

v_gene: TRBV13
d_gene: TRBD2
j_gene: TRBJ2-5
CDR3aa: ASSIGLAGETQY

v_gene: TRBV5-1
d_gene: -
j_gene: TRBJ2-5
CDR3aa: ASSLLSNQETQY

v_gene: TRBV2
d_gene: TRBD2
j_gene: TRBJ2-2
CDR3aa: ASSEGTSGITGELF

v_gene: TRBV28
d_gene: TRBD2
j_gene: TRBJ2-2
CDR3aa: ASSLWVSGRDTGELF

v_gene: TRBV4-2
d_gene: -
j_gene: TRBJ2-4
CDR3aa: ASSQVGVGSKNIQY

v_gene: TRBV29-1
d_gene: TRBD2
j_gene: TRBJ2-1
CDR3aa: SVVAAGVLNEQF

v_gene: TRBV11-2
d_gene: -
j_gene: TRBJ2-1
CDR3aa: ASSPLPAIEQF

v_gene: TRBV6-1
d_gene: -
j_gene: TRBJ2-1
CDR3aa: ASSEGLSYNEQF

v_gene: TRBV19
d_gene: -
j_gene: TRBJ1-1
CDR3aa: ASSIGIAIWNTEAF

v_gene: TRBV14
d_gene: -
j_gene: TRBJ2-1
CDR3aa: ASSPSIGLGNEQF

v_gene: TRBV4-1
d_gene: -
j_gene: TRBJ2-7
CDR3aa: ASSGGTQDEQY